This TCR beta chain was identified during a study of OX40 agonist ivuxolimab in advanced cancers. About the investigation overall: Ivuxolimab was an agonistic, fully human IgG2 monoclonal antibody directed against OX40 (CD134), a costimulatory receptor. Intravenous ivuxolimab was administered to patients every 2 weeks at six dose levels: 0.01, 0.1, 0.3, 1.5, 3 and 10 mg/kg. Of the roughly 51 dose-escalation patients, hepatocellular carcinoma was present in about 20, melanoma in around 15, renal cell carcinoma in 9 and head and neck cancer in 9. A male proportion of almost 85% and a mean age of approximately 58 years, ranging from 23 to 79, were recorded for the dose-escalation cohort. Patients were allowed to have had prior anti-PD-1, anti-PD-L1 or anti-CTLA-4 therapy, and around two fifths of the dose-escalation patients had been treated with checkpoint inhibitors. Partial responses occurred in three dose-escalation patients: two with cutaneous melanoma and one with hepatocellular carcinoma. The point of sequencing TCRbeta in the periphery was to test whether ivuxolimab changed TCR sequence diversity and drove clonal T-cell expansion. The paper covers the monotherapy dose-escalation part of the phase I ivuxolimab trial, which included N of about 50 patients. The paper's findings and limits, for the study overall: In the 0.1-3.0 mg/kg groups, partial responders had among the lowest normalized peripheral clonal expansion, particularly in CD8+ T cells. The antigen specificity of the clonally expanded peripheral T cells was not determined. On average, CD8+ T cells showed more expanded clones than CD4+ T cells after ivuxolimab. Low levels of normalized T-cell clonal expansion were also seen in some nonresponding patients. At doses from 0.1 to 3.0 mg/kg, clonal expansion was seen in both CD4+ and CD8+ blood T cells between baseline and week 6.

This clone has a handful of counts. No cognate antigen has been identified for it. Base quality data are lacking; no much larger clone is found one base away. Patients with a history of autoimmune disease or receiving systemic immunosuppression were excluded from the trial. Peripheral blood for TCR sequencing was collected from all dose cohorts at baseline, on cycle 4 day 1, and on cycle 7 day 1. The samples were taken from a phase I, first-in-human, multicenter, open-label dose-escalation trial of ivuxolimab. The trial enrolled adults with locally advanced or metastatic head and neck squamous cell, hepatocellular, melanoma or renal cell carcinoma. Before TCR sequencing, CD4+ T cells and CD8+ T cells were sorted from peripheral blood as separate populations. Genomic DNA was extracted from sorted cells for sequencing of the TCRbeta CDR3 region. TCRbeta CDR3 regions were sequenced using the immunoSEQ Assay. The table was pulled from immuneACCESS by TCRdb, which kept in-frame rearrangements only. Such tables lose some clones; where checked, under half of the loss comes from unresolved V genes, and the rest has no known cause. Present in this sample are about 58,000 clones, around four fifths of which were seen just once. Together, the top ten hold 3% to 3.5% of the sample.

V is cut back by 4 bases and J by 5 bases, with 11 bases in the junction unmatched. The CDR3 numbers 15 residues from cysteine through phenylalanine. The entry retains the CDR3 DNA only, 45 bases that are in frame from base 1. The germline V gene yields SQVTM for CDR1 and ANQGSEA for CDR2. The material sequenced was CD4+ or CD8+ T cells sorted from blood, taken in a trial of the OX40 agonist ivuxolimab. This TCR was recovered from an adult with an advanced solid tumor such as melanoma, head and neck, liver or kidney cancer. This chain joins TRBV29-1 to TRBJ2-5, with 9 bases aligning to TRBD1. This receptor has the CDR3 CSVGRDRVLRETQYF. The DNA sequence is TGCAGCGTTGGCCGGGACAGGGTGCTCCGGGAGACCCAGTACTTC.